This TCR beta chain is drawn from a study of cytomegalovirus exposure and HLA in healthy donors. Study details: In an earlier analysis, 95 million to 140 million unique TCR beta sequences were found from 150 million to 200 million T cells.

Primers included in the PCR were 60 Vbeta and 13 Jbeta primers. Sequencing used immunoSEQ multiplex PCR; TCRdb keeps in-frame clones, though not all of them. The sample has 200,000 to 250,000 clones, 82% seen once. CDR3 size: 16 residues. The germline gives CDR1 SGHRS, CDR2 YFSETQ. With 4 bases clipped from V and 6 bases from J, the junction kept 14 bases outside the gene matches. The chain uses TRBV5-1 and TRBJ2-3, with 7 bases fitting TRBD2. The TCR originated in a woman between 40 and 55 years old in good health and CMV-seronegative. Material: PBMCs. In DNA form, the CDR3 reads TGCGCCAGCAGCAGTAGCGGGTCGGGTACGTCGGATACGCAGTATTTT. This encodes CASSSSGSGTSDTQYF. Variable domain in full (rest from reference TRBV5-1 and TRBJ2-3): KAGVTQTPRYLIKTRGQQVTLSCSPISGHRSVSWYQQTPGQGLQFLFEYFSETQRNKGNFPGRFSGRQFSNSRSEMNVSTLELGDSALYLCASSSSGSGTSDTQYFGPGTRLTVL.